The clone carrying this TCR beta chain was detected ten times or more. Its antigen is unidentified. Molecular barcoding with unique molecular identifiers was used for the TCRbeta library. TCRdb reprocessed the PCR reads with MiXCR, giving one entry per CDR3 protein. The sample shows around 700,000 distinct CDR3 sequences, around 13% of them seen only once. The entry originates in a study of T-cell reconstitution after alpha-beta-depleted transplantation in children. Study-wide results and limits: Newly generated T cells supplied most T-cell counts and diversity one year post-transplant.

The V segment lost 5 bases and the J segment 8 bases; nucleotides outside the gene matches: 12. The CDR3 is 15 amino acids. Per germline, CDR1 SGHRS and CDR2 YFSETQ. Sequencing was performed on PBMCs, taken before TCRalphabeta/CD19-depleted stem cell transplant. The clonotype originates from a girl aged 2 to 10 with congenital amegakaryocytic thrombocytopenia, due to receive a stem cell transplant. The chain joins TRBV5-1 to TRBJ2-1; 8 bases fit TRBD1. The CDR3 region has the DNA TGCGCCAGCAGGGCCTCAGTCAGGGGGCTGGATGAGCAGTTCTTC. Its translation is CASRASVRGLDEQFF. The full variable domain, with the rest looked up from reference TRBV5-1 and TRBJ2-1, is KAGVTQTPRYLIKTRGQQVTLSCSPISGHRSVSWYQQTPGQGLQFLFEYFSETQRNKGNFPGRFSGRQFSNSRSEMNVSTLELGDSALYLCASRASVRGLDEQFFGPGTRLTVL.